What follows is one T cell receptor beta chain and its context. Its antigen remains unknown. Donors comprised healthy HIV-negative adults lacking recent acute infections or vaccinations. Germline V gives CDR1 KGHSH, CDR2 LQKENI. V was pared by 4 bases and J by 7 bases, with 7 bases of the junction left unmatched. The CDR3 consists of 13 residues. These data are taken from a study of shared clonotypes between healthy human individuals. Regarding the study as a whole: Owing to a small donor count, the genetic and exposure-history diversity represented was limited. What naive subsets generally showed was a larger estimated richness than memory subsets showed.

Some clones are missing from TCRdb's copy, which holds only in-frame ones; the method was immunoSEQ multiplex PCR. The data hold hundreds of thousands of clones, with 55% to 85% observed a single time. This clonotype was obtained from a woman younger than 45 in good health. Specimen: memory CD4+ T cells sorted from blood. The subset: CD45RA-negative fraction. V gene TRBV18 combines with J gene TRBJ2-7; 7 bases match TRBD2. The chain's CDR3 is CASSRGSQGEQYF. The CDR3 bases are TGTGCCAGCTCACGCGGGAGTCAAGGGGAGCAGTACTTC.